This TCR beta chain emerged from a study of Tregs in tolerant kidney transplant recipients. The study, taken as a whole, reports: Biological reproducibility was not directly addressed, but technical replication error appeared minimal. Tregs expanded with activated donor B cells seemed most donor-specific.

The CDR3 totals 13 residues. Trimming removed 1 base from V and 4 bases from J, with 7 bases in between. Germline V lookup: CDR1 MNHEY, CDR2 SVGAGI. Measured with immunoSEQ multiplex PCR; TCRdb has only the in-frame clones, and not every one. The sample lists some 240,000 clones, more than 65% occurring once. Unstimulated regulatory T cells (CD4+CD25+CD127-), CD4+CD25- non-regulatory cells, CD4 and CD8 cells were FACS-sorted from thawed PBMCs. In this sample, this clone turned up once. Its cognate antigen is unknown. This clonotype originated in a human donor in good health. The sequenced sample was CD4+ T cells from blood. The rearrangement joins TRBV6-5 to TRBJ1-1; D call uncertain. The CDR3 DNA reads TGTGCCAGCAGTTACTTTGCGGGCACTGAAGCTTTCTTT. Its translation is CASSYFAGTEAFF.